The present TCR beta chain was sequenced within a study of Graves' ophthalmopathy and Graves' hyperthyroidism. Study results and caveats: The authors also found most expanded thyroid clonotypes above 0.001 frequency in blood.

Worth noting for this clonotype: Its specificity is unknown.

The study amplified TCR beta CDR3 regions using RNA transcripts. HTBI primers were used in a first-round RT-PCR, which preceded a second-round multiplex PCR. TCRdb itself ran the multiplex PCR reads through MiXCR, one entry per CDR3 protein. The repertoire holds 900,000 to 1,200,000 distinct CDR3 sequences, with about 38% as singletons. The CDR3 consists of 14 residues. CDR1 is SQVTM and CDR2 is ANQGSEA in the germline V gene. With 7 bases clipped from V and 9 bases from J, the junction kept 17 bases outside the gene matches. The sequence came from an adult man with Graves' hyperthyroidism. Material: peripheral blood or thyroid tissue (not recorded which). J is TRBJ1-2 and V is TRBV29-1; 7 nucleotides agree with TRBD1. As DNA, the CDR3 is TGCAGCGCCACAGACAGGGATGCCTACTGGAGCTACACCTTC. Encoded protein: CSATDRDAYWSYTF. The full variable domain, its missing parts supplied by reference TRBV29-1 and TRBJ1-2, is SAVISQKPSRDICQRGTSLTIQCQVDSQVTMMFWYRQQPGQSLTLIATANQGSEATYESGFVIDKFPISRPNLTFSTLTVSNMSPEDSSIYLCSATDRDAYWSYTFGSGTRLTVV.